This record looks at one T cell receptor beta chain sequence and its context. This clonotype has a count of ten or more. What antigen it recognizes has not been identified. Per-nucleotide qualities are absent, and no much larger clonotype sits a single base away. The entry originates in a study of Graves' ophthalmopathy and Graves' hyperthyroidism listed by TCRdb under 2018. About the study as a whole: Hyperthyroidism was defined as stable when no progression to ophthalmopathy occurred within 18 months of follow-up. Once sampling was done, hyperthyroidism patients were given methimazole at a starting dose of 30 mg daily, while ophthalmopathy patients were given high-dose intravenous methylprednisolone. In total, 135 blood samples were TCR-sequenced: approximately 42 ophthalmopathy, under 85 hyperthyroidism and roughly 17 hyperthyroidism-to-ophthalmopathy patients. An independent validation cohort was composed of 18 hyperthyroidism patients and roughly 16 patients who later progressed from hyperthyroidism to ophthalmopathy. In roughly 6 hyperthyroidism patients, T-cell repertoires of thyroid tissue and blood were compared. TCR beta repertoire signatures were used to distinguish Graves' ophthalmopathy from Graves' hyperthyroidism and to predict progression to ophthalmopathy. To explore V-J signatures distinguishing ophthalmopathy from hyperthyroidism, a discovery set of roughly 100 patients (roughly 44 ophthalmopathy, 55 to 60 stable hyperthyroidism) was enrolled. The paper's findings and limits, for the study overall: Ophthalmopathy was separated from stable hyperthyroidism by the 13-signature model with roughly 87% sensitivity and 81% to 84% specificity in cross-validation and with 80%/75% in the test set. Most expanded thyroid clonotypes with frequency above 0.001 were also detected in blood, suggesting blood repertoires may reflect the thyroid immune response. In validation, the model predicted ophthalmopathy progression with nearly 71% sensitivity and 72% to 80% specificity; 12 predicted patients were CT-confirmed with GO in a median of 6.5 months. Sample size was not predetermined statistically, and investigators were not blinded to group allocation.

The hyperthyroidism patients were 18 to 65 years old and newly diagnosed, with a disease duration of less than 2 months. Patients with other autoimmune diseases, uncontrolled infections, pregnancy or lactation were excluded from the study. Diagnosis was based on clinical symptoms, serum thyroxine, TRAb, thyroid ultrasound and orbital computed tomography. Total RNA was extracted using Trizol reagent, and RNA quality was checked on an Agilent 2100 Bioanalyzer. For repertoire sequencing, the TCR beta CDR3 regions were amplified from RNA transcripts. HTBI primers and the Qiagen OneStep RT-PCR kit were used in a first-round RT-PCR, which was followed by a second-round multiplex PCR, size selection and purification. Libraries were sequenced paired-end with 100 bp reads on an Illumina HiSeq2000. The authors' analysis ran thus. Reads were processed with SOAPnuke, discarding reads with adapters, uncalled bases, mean Phred below 15, or no exact constant-primer or identifier match. COPE v1.2.5 was used to merge the high-quality paired reads. Clonotypes were defined as unique nucleotide sequences and were aligned to IMGT TRB V, D and J references using MiTCR v1.1. The analysis was limited to V-J combinations with a frequency above 0.0001, which together covered 98% to 99.2% of repertoires. For each V-J combination, a TCR clonal expansion and chaos score was defined as the ratio of F50 clonal expansion to chaos observed in the TCRdist matrix. Welch's t-statistics and random forest were used to reduce the features to 10 to 15 V-J combinations, which were then used as input to a naive Bayes classifier. Thyroid-blood repertoire similarity was quantified with the Morisita-Horn index. Starting from the raw public reads, TCRdb applied fastp trimming at Q25, assembled clones with MiXCR and retained in-frame beta chains. For every CDR3 protein sequence, its rows merge into one entry that carries the most common genes and DNA. TCRdb's processing, not the study's, gives the V and J calls here. The sample includes approximately 540,000 distinct CDR3 sequences, with 35% to 45% observed a single time. The top ten clonotypes cover over 3.5% of the sample.

Sample: peripheral blood or thyroid tissue (not recorded which). The source is an adult man with Graves' hyperthyroidism.

The CDR3 has the sequence CASSHWTDVYGYTF. DNA sequence: TGTGCCAGCAGCCACTGGACAGACGTCTATGGCTACACCTTC. This receptor chain uses TRBV3-1 and TRBJ1-2; TRBD1 could be the D gene, as 6 bases match. CDR1 and CDR2 are read off the germline V gene (reference sequence) as LGHDT and YNNKEL. Deletion took 3 bases off V and 4 bases off J, with a span of 12 bases between the germline ends. There are 14 amino acids in the CDR3, from cysteine to phenylalanine inclusive. Solely the CDR3 DNA is kept, with 42 bases framed from the first base.